This T cell receptor (beta chain) was profiled in a study of OX40 agonist ivuxolimab in advanced cancers. Study details: Patients with hepatocellular carcinoma, melanoma, renal cell or head and neck cancer made up the dose-escalation patients. Study outcomes and limitations: Averaging showed that CD8+ T cells had more expanded clones than CD4+ did. It was also the case that some nonresponders had low normalized T-cell clonal expansion.

This CDR3 is built from 16 residues. Germline V gives CDR1 SGHDN, CDR2 FVKESK. The J segment lost 4 bases and the V segment lost 0 bases, leaving 7 bases of the junction unmatched. Baseline, cycle 4 day 1, and cycle 7 day 1 were the blood sampling points. Comment on this clone: Its specificity is unknown.

Some clones are missing from TCRdb's copy, which holds only in-frame ones; the method was immunoSEQ multiplex PCR. The sample shows about 94,000 clones, roughly 84% of them seen only once. The chain combines TRBV14 with TRBJ1-1; 8 bases map to TRBD1. The sample was CD4+ or CD8+ T cells sorted from blood, taken in a trial of the OX40 agonist ivuxolimab. The origin of this receptor is an adult with an advanced solid tumor such as melanoma, head and neck, liver or kidney cancer. CDR3 in DNA: TGTGCCAGCAGCCAAGATCGGTTCAGGGGGCCCACTGAAGCTTTCTTT. Translation gives CASSQDRFRGPTEAFF.